This T cell receptor (beta chain) was captured by sequencing in a study of blood T cell repertoires in COVID-19. The wider study: PBMCs, B-cell-depleted T cells, or T cells provided the cDNA or gDNA that made up the material.

The authors' processing: How many nucleated cells were present was estimated from reference gene primer amplification. Assay used: immunoSEQ multiplex PCR; TCRdb lists only in-frame clones, some missing. V and J calls and clone size are as listed in that table; D and trimming were resolved from the DNA. The data show about 130,000 clones, about nine tenths seen once. From germline, CDR1 is ENHRY and CDR2 SYGVKD. Trimming shortened V by 6 bases and J by 0 bases, and 12 bases separated the two germline ends. The CDR3 runs 15 residues. The source is a man aged 50 to 59 with acute or convalescent COVID-19. Sequenced input: peripheral blood. V and J are TRBV10-3 and TRBJ1-3; maybe TRBD1 (5 bases). The CDR3 region is CAIRGGENSGNTIYF. The CDR3 DNA follows: TGTGCCATCAGGGGGGGGGAAAACTCTGGAAACACCATATATTTT.